These T cell receptor beta chains were read from a single sample in a study of blood T cell repertoires in COVID-19. Here immunoSEQ multiplex PCR was the method, and the copy in TCRdb shows in-frame clones only, minus some. The sample lists about 25,000 clones; roughly nine tenths were seen once. The sequencing sample was made of peripheral blood. These receptors all stem from a man in his fifties with active COVID-19. CDR3s include the opening cysteine and the closing phenylalanine or tryptophan. The D gene is left open where the match is weak. Clone size is not always given. Where it is, it says once, few, many or a class for expanded clones.

CDR3: CASSWDYDNEQFF; DNA: TGTGCCAGCAGCTGGGACTATGACAATGAGCAGTTCTTC; D: TRBD2; J: TRBJ2-1; V: TRBV7-7; size: -
CDR3: CASSPRTGSNYGYTF; DNA: TGTGCCAGCAGTCCCCGGACAGGTTCCAACTATGGCTACACCTTC; D: TRBD1; J: TRBJ1-2; V: TRBV6-2/TRBV6-3; size: -
CDR3: CASSPGRENQPQHF; DNA: TGTGCCAGCAGCCCTGGCAGGGAAAATCAGCCCCAGCATTTT; D: -; J: TRBJ1-5; V: TRBV27; size: -
CDR3: CASSLTRFGEQFF; DNA: TGTGCCAGCAGTCTCACTAGGTTCGGTGAGCAGTTCTTC; D: -; J: TRBJ2-1; V: TRBV25-1; size: -
CDR3: CASSLAGWPQHF; DNA: TGCGCCAGCAGCTTGGCAGGCTGGCCCCAGCATTTT; D: -; J: TRBJ1-5; V: TRBV5-1; size: -
CDR3: CASSITGTGLYEQYF; DNA: TGCGCCAGCAGCATAACCGGGACAGGTCTCTACGAGCAGTACTTC; D: TRBD1; J: TRBJ2-7; V: TRBV5-1; size: -
CDR3: CASSDRDRGITTLYNEQFF; DNA: TGTGCCAGCAGCGACCGGGACAGGGGGATAACCACCCTTTACAATGAGCAGTTCTTC; D: TRBD1; J: TRBJ2-1; V: TRBV5-4; size: -
CDR3: CASSRSNAGWRPYEQYF; DNA: TGTGCCAGCAGTCGCTCCAATGCAGGGTGGCGACCCTACGAGCAGTACTTC; D: -; J: TRBJ2-7; V: TRBV6-2/TRBV6-3; size: -
CDR3: CASSQGGGGQETQYF; DNA: TGTGCCAGCAGCCAAGGGGGTGGGGGCCAAGAGACCCAGTACTTC; D: -; J: TRBJ2-5; V: TRBV11-3; size: -
CDR3: CASSLPGLAGTTGDTQYF; DNA: TGCGCCAGCAGCTTACCGGGACTAGCGGGGACTACTGGGGATACGCAGTATTTT; D: TRBD2; J: TRBJ2-3; V: TRBV5-1; size: -
CDR3: CASSRSSRGYEQYF; DNA: TGTGCCAGCAGCCGCTCAAGTAGGGGCTACGAGCAGTACTTC; D: -; J: TRBJ2-7; V: TRBV4-2; size: -
CDR3: CASDAAPWETQYF; DNA: TGTGCCAGTGACGCGGCACCATGGGAGACCCAGTACTTC; D: -; J: TRBJ2-5; V: TRBV19; size: -
CDR3: CASSQGASTLTGQYF; DNA: TGTGCCAGCAGCCAGGGGGCTAGCACACTCACGGGGCAGTACTTC; D: TRBD1; J: TRBJ2-7; V: TRBV7-9; size: -
CDR3: CASSFGPKAEQYF; DNA: TGTGCCAGCAGCTTTGGGCCAAAAGCCGAGCAGTACTTC; D: -; J: TRBJ2-7; V: TRBV7-9; size: -
CDR3: CASSFPSGTRRDF; DNA: TGTGCCAGCAGCTTTCCATCGGGGACAAGAAGGGACTTC; D: -; J: TRBJ2-7; V: TRBV5-4; size: -
CDR3: CASREGGTANTEAFF; DNA: TGTGCCAGCAGAGAGGGCGGGACAGCGAACACTGAAGCTTTCTTT; D: TRBD1; J: TRBJ1-1; V: TRBV6-6; size: -
CDR3: CASSEAQGVTIMNTEAFF; DNA: TGTGCCAGCAGTGAAGCTCAGGGTGTGACAATCATGAACACTGAAGCTTTCTTT; D: -; J: TRBJ1-1; V: TRBV2; size: -
CDR3: CASGRPMKGFYSYNEQFF; DNA: TGTGCCAGCGGGCGCCCGATGAAGGGGTTTTATTCCTACAATGAGCAGTTCTTC; D: -; J: TRBJ2-1; V: TRBV27; size: -
CDR3: CASSPSQGGPQHF; DNA: TGTGCCAGCAGTCCATCCCAGGGGGGGCCCCAGCATTTT; D: TRBD1; J: TRBJ1-5; V: TRBV12-3/TRBV12-4; size: -
CDR3: CATRGGGGQETQYF; DNA: TGTGCCACGCGTGGGGGCGGGGGCCAAGAGACCCAGTACTTC; D: -; J: TRBJ2-5; V: TRBV24-1; size: -
CDR3: CASSGGEYEQYF; DNA: TGTGCCAGCAGCGGGGGGGAATACGAGCAGTACTTC; D: TRBD2; J: TRBJ2-7; V: TRBV7-9; size: -
CDR3: CASSMGQKNTGELFF; DNA: TGTGCCAGTAGTATGGGACAGAAGAACACCGGGGAGCTGTTTTTT; D: TRBD1; J: TRBJ2-2; V: TRBV19; size: -
CDR3: CASRGTGTGVVEAFF; DNA: TGTGCCAGCAGAGGGACCGGGACAGGGGTGGTTGAAGCTTTCTTT; D: TRBD1; J: TRBJ1-1; V: TRBV27; size: -
CDR3: CASSLQDFNSPLHF; DNA: TGTGCCAGCAGCTTACAGGATTTTAATTCACCCCTCCACTTT; D: -; J: TRBJ1-6; V: TRBV7-2; size: -
CDR3: CASSANRVNEQFF; DNA: TGTGCCAGCAGTGCCAACAGGGTCAATGAGCAGTTCTTC; D: -; J: TRBJ2-1; V: TRBV25-1; size: once
CDR3: CASSVGGNQYGYTF; DNA: TGCGCCAGCAGCGTGGGAGGGAACCAATATGGCTACACCTTC; D: -; J: TRBJ1-2; V: TRBV5-1; size: -
CDR3: CASSPDPDRGYNEQFF; DNA: TGCGCCAGCAGCCCCGACCCCGACAGGGGCTACAATGAGCAGTTCTTC; D: TRBD1; J: TRBJ2-1; V: TRBV4-1; size: -
CDR3: CASSIIQGALSGELFF; DNA: TGTGCCAGTAGTATAATACAGGGGGCGCTTTCCGGGGAGCTGTTTTTT; D: TRBD1; J: TRBJ2-2; V: TRBV19; size: -
CDR3: CASSLRDRGIPGF; DNA: TGTGCCAGCAGCTTGCGGGACAGGGGTATCCCTGGCTTC; D: TRBD1; J: TRBJ1-2; V: TRBV7-2; size: -
CDR3: CASSSQSGADTQYF; DNA: TGTGCCAGCAGTTCGCAGTCGGGGGCAGATACGCAGTATTTT; D: -; J: TRBJ2-3; V: TRBV6-5; size: few
CDR3: CASSQAQSGGTLWGYTF; DNA: TGTGCCAGCAGCCAAGCCCAAAGTGGGGGGACCTTGTGGGGCTACACCTTC; D: -; J: TRBJ1-2; V: TRBV3-1/TRBV3-2; size: -
CDR3: CASSRGGGPYEQYF; DNA: TGTGCCAGCAGTAGAGGTGGGGGCCCCTACGAGCAGTACTTC; D: -; J: TRBJ2-7; V: TRBV6-2/TRBV6-3; size: -
CDR3: CASSSGDGNTIYF; DNA: TGCGCCAGCAGCTCCGGGGATGGAAACACCATATATTTT; D: -; J: TRBJ1-3; V: TRBV5-1; size: -
CDR3: CASSPRTGRTDTQYF; DNA: TGTGCCAGCAGCCCACGGACAGGGCGCACAGATACGCAGTATTTT; D: -; J: TRBJ2-3; V: TRBV21-1; size: -
CDR3: CASSEYRGSPLHF; DNA: TGTGCCAGCAGTGAGTACAGGGGATCACCCCTCCACTTT; D: TRBD1; J: TRBJ1-6; V: TRBV12-3/TRBV12-4; size: -
CDR3: CAWSVPNYNEQFF; DNA: TGTGCCTGGAGTGTACCTAACTACAATGAGCAGTTCTTC; D: -; J: TRBJ2-1; V: TRBV30; size: -
CDR3: CASSLSSLGLAETTGELFF; DNA: TGTGCCAGCAGCCTCTCGAGTCTGGGACTAGCGGAGACCACCGGGGAGCTGTTTTTT; D: TRBD2; J: TRBJ2-2; V: TRBV3-1/TRBV3-2; size: few
CDR3: CASSPSGTGNEKLFF; DNA: TGTGCCAGCTCACCGTCCGGGACAGGAAATGAAAAACTGTTTTTT; D: TRBD1; J: TRBJ1-4; V: TRBV18; size: -
CDR3: CASSAFLGVVRGDF; DNA: TGTGCCAGCAGCGCGTTCTTGGGGGTTGTTCGCGGGGACTTC; D: -; J: TRBJ2-5; V: TRBV7-9; size: -
CDR3: CASSQKEDSYYGYTF; DNA: TGCGCCAGCAGCCAAAAAGAGGACAGCTACTATGGCTACACCTTC; D: -; J: TRBJ1-2; V: TRBV4-3; size: -
CDR3: CASKVWGFIGYTF; DNA: TGTGCCAGTAAAGTGTGGGGCTTTATCGGCTACACCTTC; D: -; J: TRBJ1-2; V: TRBV19; size: -
CDR3: CSASDRDWQKSNQPQHF; DNA: TGCAGTGCTAGTGACAGGGATTGGCAAAAAAGCAATCAGCCCCAGCATTTT; D: TRBD1; J: TRBJ1-5; V: TRBV20-1; size: -
CDR3: CAISSQTGLAGVSAGELFF; DNA: TGTGCCATCAGTTCTCAAACAGGACTAGCGGGAGTATCTGCCGGGGAGCTGTTTTTT; D: TRBD2; J: TRBJ2-2; V: TRBV10-3; size: -
CDR3: CASSLGTGSNQPQHF; DNA: TGTGCCAGCAGCTTAGGGACAGGGAGCAATCAGCCCCAGCATTTT; D: TRBD1; J: TRBJ1-5; V: TRBV11-2; size: -
CDR3: CASSSTGGNNQPQHF; DNA: TGTGCCAGCAGTTCGACGGGGGGGAACAATCAGCCCCAGCATTTT; D: -; J: TRBJ1-5; V: TRBV6-2/TRBV6-3; size: -
CDR3: CAVGGLTEAFF; DNA: TGTGCCGTGGGGGGGCTTACTGAAGCTTTCTTT; D: -; J: TRBJ1-1; V: TRBV7-7; size: -
CDR3: CSVEGTSGSTYNEQFF; DNA: TGCAGCGTTGAGGGGACTAGCGGGTCAACCTACAATGAGCAGTTCTTC; D: TRBD2; J: TRBJ2-1; V: TRBV29-1; size: -
CDR3: CASSDERHQQYGYTF; DNA: TGTGCCAGTAGTGATGAGAGACACCAACAATATGGCTACACCTTC; D: -; J: TRBJ1-2; V: TRBV19; size: -
CDR3: CASSIRRAVGGANVLTF; DNA: TGTGCCAGTAGTATCCGCAGGGCCGTAGGTGGGGCCAACGTCCTGACTTTC; D: -; J: TRBJ2-6; V: TRBV19; size: -
CDR3: CATSSGGTGRGNQPQHF; DNA: TGTGCCACCAGCTCTGGGGGGACAGGGAGGGGCAATCAGCCCCAGCATTTT; D: TRBD1; J: TRBJ1-5; V: TRBV24-1; size: -
CDR3: CASSPHPGTGGARFSYEQYF; DNA: TGTGCCAGCAGCCCCCACCCCGGGACAGGGGGCGCTCGGTTTTCCTACGAGCAGTACTTC; D: -; J: TRBJ2-7; V: TRBV21-1; size: -
CDR3: CASRPNVERHADTQYF; DNA: TGTGCCAGCAGACCCAATGTAGAGAGGCACGCAGATACGCAGTATTTT; D: -; J: TRBJ2-3; V: TRBV7-8; size: -
CDR3: CASSVAGGGEADTQYF; DNA: TGTGCCAGCAGCGTAGCTGGCGGGGGGGAGGCAGATACGCAGTATTTT; D: TRBD2; J: TRBJ2-3; V: TRBV9; size: -
CDR3: CATSGSGTGRNEQFF; DNA: TGTGCCACCAGTGGTTCCGGGACAGGGCGTAATGAGCAGTTCTTC; D: TRBD1; J: TRBJ2-1; V: TRBV24-1; size: -
CDR3: CASSAGQENQPQHF; DNA: TGTGCCAGCAGCGCGGGACAGGAAAATCAGCCCCAGCATTTT; D: TRBD1; J: TRBJ1-5; V: TRBV9; size: -
CDR3: CASSARDRTETQYF; DNA: TGTGCCAGCAGCGCCCGGGACAGGACGGAGACCCAGTACTTC; D: TRBD1; J: TRBJ2-5; V: TRBV5-4; size: -
CDR3: CASVGENYGYTF; DNA: TGCGCCAGCGTAGGGGAAAACTATGGCTACACCTTC; D: -; J: TRBJ1-2; V: TRBV5-1; size: few
CDR3: CASLATGGNTEAFF; DNA: TGTGCCAGCTTAGCGACAGGAGGGAACACTGAAGCTTTCTTT; D: -; J: TRBJ1-1; V: TRBV18; size: -
CDR3: CASTLSSGAVYEQYF; DNA: TGTGCCAGCACCCTAAGTAGCGGGGCGGTCTACGAGCAGTACTTC; D: TRBD2; J: TRBJ2-7; V: TRBV11-3; size: -